This T cell receptor beta chain was sequenced for a study of early T cells in non-severe SARS-CoV-2 infection. In the study overall: Sequenced bulk RNA came from whole blood that was unsorted, and chains were unpaired.

Individually, cDNA molecules had unique molecular identifiers attached to them. In TCRdb, the 5' RACE reads were re-called with MiXCR into one record per CDR3 protein. The sample contains tens of thousands of distinct CDR3 sequences, about 7.7% of which appear only once. This clonotype is medium-sized in the sample. Its antigen remains unknown. Germline trimming cut 5 bases from V and 2 bases from J; bases unmatched to any gene: 5. The V gene's germline CDR1 is SNHLY and CDR2 FYNNEI. The CDR3 loop spans 15 amino acids. Points from the study as a whole: VDJdb matches were skewed toward anti-spike CD8 T cell responses.

The chain combines TRBV2 with TRBJ2-3; TRBD2 matches at 9 bases. The sequenced sample was whole blood. The source of this sequence is an adult who was a healthcare worker with PCR-confirmed SARS-CoV-2 infection or an uninfected control (not recorded which). The CDR3 sequence is CASSLTSGYTDTQYF. DNA for the CDR3: TGTGCCAGCAGTCTCACTAGCGGGTACACAGATACGCAGTATTTT.